The 18 T cell receptor beta chains reported below all come from one sample, sequenced in a study of cytomegalovirus exposure and HLA in healthy donors (dated by TCRdb to 2017 to 2019). Library preparation employed the immunoSEQ multiplex PCR assay. For the multiplex PCR, a mixture combining 60 forward primers for TCR Vbeta segments and 13 reverse primers for TCR Jbeta segments was used. Sourced from immuneACCESS, this table was stored by TCRdb with only in-frame sequences that have V and J called. A share of the clones is absent; for the studies checked, an unresolved V gene accounts for under half, and the remainder has no known explanation. This sample lists more than 100,000 clones; roughly 70% were detected once. The top ten hold around 4% of the sample. The material sequenced was PBMCs. The receptors come from a woman aged 40 to 49 in good health and CMV-seronegative.

This clone is deemed medium-sized. The chain joins TRBV19 to TRBJ2-7; 10 positions agree with TRBD2. The trim removed 5 bases at V and 7 bases at J, leaving 5 bases unmatched. Looked up from germline, CDR1 is LNHDA and CDR2 is SQIVND (reference sequence). The CDR3 is made up of 13 amino acids. The CDR3 bases are TGTGCCAGTAGTCCGGGACTAGCGAGGGAGCAGTACTTC. This encodes CASSPGLAREQYF.

The chain employs TRBV6-1 and TRBJ1-1; possible D gene TRBD1, 5 bases. Germline CDR1 MNHNS, CDR2 SASEGT. The CDR3 contains 14 residues. The ends were cut back, 3 bases at V and 5 bases at J, with 13 bases in the middle. Here the CDR3 reads CASSDRGLETEAFF. The CDR3 DNA reads TGTGCCAGCAGTGATAGGGGACTCGAGACTGAAGCTTTCTTT.

The genes are TRBV28 and TRBJ2-7; possibly TRBD1 for D (5 bases). The CDR3 is 14 amino acids. Trimming took 7 bases from V and 4 from J, leaving 17 bases between them. The germline V gene encodes CDR1 MDHEN and CDR2 SYDVKM. CDR3 coding DNA: TGTGCCAGCACTTCACCAGGGATAGAATACGAGCAGTACTTC. It codes for CASTSPGIEYEQYF.

The chain employs TRBV2 and TRBJ2-1, with a possible D match to TRBD2 (5 bases). In germline, CDR1 is SNHLY, CDR2 FYNNEI. Trimming removed 6 bases at V and 2 bases at J, with 23 bases between. The CDR3 extends over 18 amino acids. CDR3 in DNA: TGTGCCAGCAGACACAAAATTTATCAGGCCGGGACCTACAATGAGCAGTTCTTC. Its translation is CASRHKIYQAGTYNEQFF. Drawing the rest from reference TRBV2 and TRBJ2-1, the complete variable domain is EPEVTQTPSHQVTQMGQEVILRCVPISNHLYFYWYRQILGQKVEFLVSFYNNEISEKSEIFDDQFSVERPDGSNFTLKIRSTKLEDSAMYFCASRHKIYQAGTYNEQFFGPGTRLTVL.

The gene calls are TRBV18 and TRBJ1-2; the D is unclear. The germline V and J ends were trimmed by 6 bases and 0 bases, with 11 bases remaining between them. Per germline, CDR1 KGHSH and CDR2 LQKENI. The CDR3 has 14 amino acids. Here the CDR3 DNA reads TGTGCCAGCTCCGACGGGGAGGCTAACTATGGCTACACCTTC. Protein sequence: CASSDGEANYGYTF.

This clone was detected once. The chain has TRBV5-5 and TRBJ2-7; 8 nucleotides agree with TRBD1. CDR3 length: 15 residues. Per germline, CDR1 SGHKS and CDR2 YYEKEE (reference sequence). V trimming: 4 bases; J trimming: 3 bases; junction bases outside the gene matches: 9. The CDR3 DNA reads as TGTGCCAGCAGCCCCGGACAGGGCGGTTTCTACGAGCAGTACTTC. It translates to CASSPGQGGFYEQYF.

V usage is TRBV7-6 and J usage is TRBJ2-7; a possible D gene is TRBD2 (6 bases). The V end was cut by 1 base, the J end by 4 bases, with 17 bases between. The length of the CDR3 is 16 residues. The germline V gene encodes CDR1 SGHVS and CDR2 FNYEAQ. Here the CDR3 DNA reads TGTGCCAGCAGCTTAGTCTCCGGGAGTCCCAGTTACGAGCAGTACTTC. This sequence encodes CASSLVSGSPSYEQYF. Full variable domain (outside the CDR3, taken from reference TRBV7-6 and TRBJ2-7): GAGVSQSPRYKVTKRGQDVALRCDPISGHVSLYWYRQALGQGPEFLTYFNYEAQQDKSGLPNDRFSAERPEGSISTLTIQRTEQRDSAMYRCASSLVSGSPSYEQYFGPGTRLTVT.

This chain connects TRBV6-5 to TRBJ2-1; tentatively, D is TRBD2 (6 bases). CDR1 and CDR2 from the germline V gene are MNHEY and SVGAGI. With 4 bases removed from V and 2 bases from J, the gap between germline ends came to 15 bases. CDR3 length: 16 amino acids. The CDR3 is CASSFSTGDPYNEQFF. CDR3 DNA: TGTGCCAGCAGTTTCTCCACGGGGGACCCCTACAATGAGCAGTTCTTC.

The V call is TRBV19, the J call TRBJ1-2, with D unresolved. Between the trimmed V and J ends, which lost 0 bases and 7 bases, there was a span of 18 bases. The length of the CDR3 is 16 residues. Germline V gene data show CDR1 as LNHDA and CDR2 as SQIVND (reference sequence). As DNA, the CDR3 is TGTGCCAGTAGTATAGACCCCGACTCCCGGGTAGGTGGCTACACCTTC. This translates into CASSIDPDSRVGGYTF.

This chain connects TRBV7-3 to TRBJ2-1, with 9 bases that match TRBD2. The length of the CDR3 is 15 residues. The germline CDR1 and CDR2 sequences are SGHTA and FQGTGA. Losses at the gene ends were 4 bases for V and 5 bases for J; bases not matched to a gene: 6. In nucleotides, the CDR3 is TGTGCCAGCAGCTCTAGGACTAGCGAACACAATGAGCAGTTCTTC. Its protein product is CASSSRTSEHNEQFF.

V usage is TRBV7-2 and J usage is TRBJ2-3; the match to TRBD2 covers 9 bases. The germline CDR1 and CDR2 sequences are SGHTA and FQGNSA. This CDR3 has 16 amino acids. V was pared by 5 bases and J by 8 bases, with 14 bases of the junction left unmatched. The DNA for the CDR3 is TGTGCCAGCAGCAACCTTCCCGGGACTAGCTTCGGTACGCAGTATTTT. Its protein product is CASSNLPGTSFGTQYF.

This rearrangement joins TRBV6-6 to TRBJ2-5; 8 bases line up with TRBD1. The J segment lost 5 bases and the V segment lost 4 bases, leaving 9 bases of the junction unmatched. The CDR3 runs 15 residues. The germline V gene encodes CDR1 MNHNY and CDR2 SVGAGI (reference sequence). The CDR3 nucleotides read TGTGCCAGCAGTTGGCAGGGGGCCCAAGTGGAGACCCAGTACTTC. Its translation: CASSWQGAQVETQYF.

The chain is built from TRBV2 and TRBJ2-5, with D possibly being TRBD2 (6 bases). Gene TRBJ2-7 matches the end of the DNA better, so the J call may be wrong. The CDR3 spans 11 residues. The germline CDR1 and CDR2 sequences are SNHLY and FYNNEI. CDR3: CASLEGYEQYF. The CDR3 DNA reads TGTGCCAGCCTGGAGGGGTACGAGCAGTACTTC.

The V call is TRBV6-1, the J call TRBJ2-3; weak D call: TRBD1 (7 bases). The CDR3 is made up of 14 amino acids. The V end lost 6 bases, the J end lost 3 bases, and 13 bases lay between the germline ends. From germline, CDR1 is MNHNS and CDR2 SASEGT. The CDR3: CASRRDRTTDTQYF. CDR3 coding DNA: TGTGCCAGCAGGCGGGACAGAACAACAGATACGCAGTATTTT.

The gene calls are TRBV28 and TRBJ2-5, with a possible D match to TRBD2 (5 bases). The CDR3 runs 14 residues. In germline, CDR1 is MDHEN, CDR2 SYDVKM. Trimming stripped 6 bases from V and 5 bases from J, with 16 bases between. The CDR3 loop is CASRAKRGRETQYF. The CDR3 DNA sequence: TGTGCCAGCAGGGCCAAAAGAGGGCGGGAGACCCAGTACTTC. The full variable domain, its missing parts supplied by reference TRBV28 and TRBJ2-5, is DVKVTQSSRYLVKRTGEKVFLECVQDMDHENMFWYRQDPGLGLRLIYFSYDVKMKEKGDIPEGYSVSREKKERFSLILESASTNQTSMYLCASRAKRGRETQYFGPGTRLLVL.

In this sample, this clone turned up once. The V call is TRBV11-2, the J call TRBJ2-3; D is unclear. CDR3 length equals 12 residues. The V gene's germline CDR1 is SGHAT and CDR2 FQNNGV. Trimming removed 1 base at V and 5 bases at J, with 4 bases between. CDR3 region: CASSLVVDTQYF. CDR3 DNA sequence: TGTGCCAGCAGCTTAGTAGTAGATACGCAGTATTTT.

The chain couples TRBV10-3 to TRBJ2-3; 11 bases line up with TRBD2. V lost 11 bases, J lost 5 bases, and 12 bases stayed unmatched. CDR3 length equals 15 residues. From germline, CDR1 is ENHRY and CDR2 SYGVKD. As DNA, the CDR3 is TGTGCCTCCTCCTTAGCGGGAGGGCTGGTAGATACGCAGTATTTT. This translates into CASSLAGGLVDTQYF.

This clone is a singleton in its sample. The CDR3 sequence is CASSEGQGPGNTIYF. The CDR3 DNA is TGTGCCAGCAGCGAGGGACAGGGCCCAGGAAACACCATATATTTT. V is TRBV9 and J is TRBJ1-3; 9 positions match TRBD1. Germline V gives CDR1 SGDLS, CDR2 YYNGEE. This CDR3 is 15 amino acids long. V gave up 3 bases and J gave up 4 bases; unmatched junction bases: 5.